These 20 T cell receptor beta chains were all obtained from the same sample, sequenced in a study of blood T cell repertoires in COVID-19 (dated by TCRdb to 2020 to 2021). The library was built by means of the immunoSEQ multiplex PCR assay. Not all clones reach the TCRdb copy of this immuneACCESS table, which keeps in-frame sequences only. Checked studies attribute under half of the gap to unresolved V genes and leave the rest unexplained. This sample holds 250,000 to 300,000 clones; almost 90% were observed only once. The top ten clonotypes cover around 11% of the sample. The sequencing input was peripheral blood. Receptors originate from a woman aged 25 to 39 with COVID-19, enrolled during active disease.

A single count supports this clone. The chain has TRBV7-3 and TRBJ2-3, with a weak D call TRBD1 (6 bases). This CDR3 spans 15 amino acids. Trimming shortened V by 5 bases and J by 2 bases, and 14 bases separated the two germline ends. The germline gives CDR1 SGHTA, CDR2 FQGTGA. The CDR3: CASSPNGGFTDTQYF. CDR3 bases: TGTGCCAGCAGCCCCAATGGGGGCTTCACAGATACGCAGTATTTT.

CDR3 amino acids: CASSDWTGNRNTIYF. The CDR3 coding sequence is TGTGCCAGCAGCGACTGGACAGGCAATCGAAACACCATATATTTT. The chain has TRBV7-9 and TRBJ1-3; 7 bases match TRBD1. The ends lost 5 bases at V and 5 bases at J; junction bases unmatched: 9. Per the germline V gene, CDR1 is SEHNR and CDR2 is FQNEAQ (reference sequence). This CDR3 region has 15 residues.

The chain combines TRBV11-2 with TRBJ2-3; 8 bases agree with TRBD2. With 4 bases clipped from V and 7 bases from J, the junction kept 10 bases outside the gene matches. This CDR3 region has 15 residues. Looked up from germline, CDR1 is SGHAT and CDR2 is FQNNGV. As DNA, the CDR3 is TGTGCCAGCAGCTCCCAGGGTAGCGGGACGAATACGCAGTATTTT. Its protein product is CASSSQGSGTNTQYF.

The chain recombines TRBV7-2 with TRBJ1-1; no clear D. Germline V gene sequence: CDR1 SGHTA, CDR2 FQGNSA. V lost 0 bases, J lost 0 bases, and 8 bases lay in between. The CDR3 has 15 amino acids. CDR3: CASSLAGRLNTEAFF. The DNA of the CDR3 is TGTGCCAGCAGCTTAGCCGGCAGGCTGAACACTGAAGCTTTCTTT.

This chain connects TRBV2 to TRBJ1-5; TRBD1 might be the D (5 bases). CDR1 is SNHLY, CDR2 FYNNEI, per germline. The CDR3 length is 16 residues. V was shortened by 4 bases and J by 2 bases, with 15 bases between the two germline ends. The CDR3 DNA sequence: TGTGCCAGCAGTGGAATCTCGGTAGGGGGCAATCAGCCCCAGCATTTT. It encodes CASSGISVGGNQPQHF.

This rearrangement joins TRBV28 to TRBJ1-5; TRBD1 is a possible D gene (5 bases). Germline CDR1 MDHEN, CDR2 SYDVKM. V was shortened by 6 bases and J by 3 bases, with 15 bases between the two germline ends. This CDR3 contains 15 residues. The CDR3 protein is CASSTGLPYNQPQHF. The CDR3, as DNA: TGTGCCAGCAGCACGGGACTCCCCTACAATCAGCCCCAGCATTTT.

The chain employs TRBV18 and TRBJ1-1; the D gene is possibly TRBD1 (6 bases). The CDR3 length is 12 residues. Germline V CDR1 and CDR2: KGHSH, LQKENI. Trimming shortened V by 2 bases and J by 7 bases, and 8 bases separated the two germline ends. CDR3 residues: CASSPDRYEAFF. The CDR3 nucleotides read TGTGCCAGCTCACCAGACAGGTATGAAGCTTTCTTT.

CDR3 coding DNA: TGTGCCAGCAGTTCGACAGTCTTCTCTGGAAACACCATATATTTT. This codes for CASSSTVFSGNTIYF. The rearrangement joins TRBV28 to TRBJ1-3; D may be TRBD1 (5 bases). V was trimmed by 4 bases and J by 0 bases, leaving 10 bases between them. This CDR3 region has 15 residues. The germline gives CDR1 MDHEN, CDR2 SYDVKM.

The J gene is TRBJ2-7, the V gene TRBV27, with D tentatively TRBD1 (5 bases). Germline values: CDR1 MNHEY, CDR2 SMNVEV (reference sequence). Trimming removed 2 bases at V and 3 bases at J, with 11 bases between. The CDR3 is 14 amino acids. The CDR3 nucleotides are TGTGCCAGCAGTTTAAGGGGCAGACGCTACGAGCAGTACTTC. Its translation: CASSLRGRRYEQYF.

The chain combines TRBV10-3 with TRBJ1-5, with D hard to call. Germline V gene sequence: CDR1 ENHRY, CDR2 SYGVKD. V was clipped by 6 bases and J by 6 bases, with 12 bases between them. This CDR3 is built from 13 residues. CDR3 amino acids: CAISRGEGQPQHF. The CDR3 nucleotides are TGTGCCATCAGCCGCGGGGAGGGTCAGCCCCAGCATTTT.

The chain combines TRBV3-1 (or the pseudogene TRBV3-2) with TRBJ1-3, with a tentative D call TRBD1 (5 bases). CDR1 and CDR2 (germline): LGHDT, YNNKEL (reference sequence). The CDR3 contains 16 residues. Trimming cost V 1 base and J 2 bases, with 12 bases left between them. CDR3 sequence: CASSQVGGVAGNTIYF. DNA for the CDR3: TGTGCCAGCAGCCAAGTCGGGGGGGTAGCTGGAAACACCATATATTTT.

The chain carries TRBV9 and TRBJ2-7; D may be TRBD2 (6 bases). The CDR3 extends over 15 amino acids. V was trimmed by 4 bases and J by 2 bases, leaving 16 bases between them. CDR1 SGDLS and CDR2 YYNGEE come from the germline V gene. The CDR3 coding sequence is TGTGCCAGCAGCCCCGTGGGGGGAACAGCCTACGAGCAGTACTTC. Its protein is CASSPVGGTAYEQYF.

The rearrangement joins TRBV7-9 to TRBJ2-5; 7 bases fit TRBD1. V trimming: 5 bases; J trimming: 2 bases; junction bases outside the gene matches: 5. Per germline, CDR1 SEHNR and CDR2 FQNEAQ (reference sequence). The CDR3 extends over 14 amino acids. CDR3 nucleotides: TGTGCCAGCAGCCCGGAGACAGGGCAAGAGACCCAGTACTTC. It translates to CASSPETGQETQYF. The full variable domain, in which reference TRBV7-9 and TRBJ2-5 provide the parts outside the CDR3, is DTGVSQNPRHKITKRGQNVTFRCDPISEHNRLYWYRQTLGQGPEFLTYFQNEAQLEKSRLLSDRFSAERPKGSFSTLEIQRTEQGDSAMYLCASSPETGQETQYFGPGTRLLVL.

The chain joins TRBV7-6 to TRBJ2-3; no clear D gene. The CDR3 is 15 amino acids. The V end was cut by 3 bases, the J end by 4 bases, with 14 bases between. CDR1 and CDR2 from the germline V gene are SGHVS and FNYEAQ. The CDR3 DNA is TGTGCCAGCAGCTTTGCAACCCGACTGTCAGATACGCAGTATTTT. This sequence encodes CASSFATRLSDTQYF.

This rearrangement joins TRBV6-1 to TRBJ2-3; D is possibly TRBD2 (6 bases). The CDR3 is made up of 15 amino acids. Trimming pared 6 bases from V and 0 bases from J, leaving 13 bases between. From germline, CDR1 is MNHNS and CDR2 SASEGT. CDR3 DNA: TGTGCCAGCAGGTCTCTAGCGTCTAGCACAGATACGCAGTATTTT. Translated, it gives CASRSLASSTDTQYF.

This clone has only a few counts. V is TRBV19 and J is TRBJ1-5; D uncertain. Germline V lookup: CDR1 LNHDA, CDR2 SQIVND (reference sequence). The CDR3 spans 13 residues. V dropped 3 bases and J dropped 6 bases, with 9 bases sitting between them. This CDR3 reads CASSIFIGQPQHF. The CDR3 coding sequence is TGTGCCAGTAGTATTTTTATCGGTCAGCCCCAGCATTTT.

V is TRBV30 and J is TRBJ2-3; the D gene is possibly TRBD2 (6 bases). The CDR3 contains 13 residues. Germline CDR1 reads GTSNPN; CDR2 reads SVGIG (reference sequence). Trimming left V 2 bases short and J 6 bases short, with 12 bases between. CDR3 DNA sequence: TGTGCCTGGAGTCTGGGACTCTCGGATACGCAGTATTTT. Its translation is CAWSLGLSDTQYF.

The count of this clone is one. The rearrangement joins TRBV6-4 to TRBJ2-3, with 9 bases matching TRBD2. The CDR3 is 12 amino acids. Germline V CDR1 and CDR2: MRHNA, SNTAGT. Trimming cost V 6 bases and J 6 bases; bases outside gene matches: 1. The CDR3: CASRGLADTQYF. Here the CDR3 DNA reads TGTGCCAGCAGGGGACTAGCTGATACGCAGTATTTT.

The rearrangement links TRBV18 to TRBJ1-6; D is uncertain. The CDR3 covers 17 residues. Germline loops: CDR1 KGHSH, CDR2 LQKENI. Deletions cut 1 base from V and 5 bases from J, with 15 bases between. The CDR3 DNA reads TGTGCCAGCTCACCACTATATGGCGGGGTGGATAATTCACCCCTCCACTTT. Translation: CASSPLYGGVDNSPLHF.

This chain joins TRBV5-6 and TRBJ1-5; D remains ambiguous. In germline, CDR1 is SGHDT, CDR2 YYEEEE. The CDR3 is 14 residues long. V was shortened by 0 bases and J by 3 bases, with 7 bases between the two germline ends. The DNA of the CDR3 is TGTGCCAGCAGCTTGGGGCGGAACAATCAGCCCCAGCATTTT. Protein product: CASSLGRNNQPQHF.